The 20 T cell receptor beta chains below were found in one sample sequenced in a study of blood T cell repertoires in COVID-19. The table came from immunoSEQ multiplex PCR; TCRdb's copy has only in-frame clones and leaves some out. The table has around 260,000 clones, approximately 86% seen once. Sequencing used peripheral blood. These receptors all stem from a man younger than 45 with active or convalescent COVID-19.

The rearrangement joins TRBV11-3 to TRBJ1-2, with D hard to call. CDR1 is SGHNT, CDR2 YENEEA, per germline. Trimming pared 1 base from V and 4 bases from J, leaving 16 bases between. This CDR3 spans 16 amino acids. CDR3 sequence (DNA): TGTGCCAGCAGCTTAGTAGTAGCTTCGCGGAGCTATGGCTACACCTTC. As protein: CASSLVVASRSYGYTF.

The chain combines TRBV6-5 with TRBJ2-7; the D gene is possibly TRBD2 (6 bases). CDR1 and CDR2 (germline): MNHEY, SVGAGI. This CDR3 spans 15 amino acids. V lost 0 bases to trimming and J lost 6 bases, with 15 bases between them. The chain's CDR3 is CASSYSAPGVGEQYF. The CDR3 bases are TGTGCCAGCAGTTACTCGGCCCCGGGGGTGGGCGAGCAGTACTTC.

This clone has only one observation. The rearrangement links TRBV9 to TRBJ2-6; 7 nucleotides agree with TRBD1. The CDR3 runs to 17 residues. The germline V gene has CDR1 SGDLS and CDR2 YYNGEE. V trimming: 1 base; J trimming: 6 bases; junction bases outside the gene matches: 10. The CDR3 nucleotides read TGTGCCAGCAGCGTAACGACAGGGCCAGGGGAGGCCAACGTCCTGACTTTC. It encodes CASSVTTGPGEANVLTF.

This clone has only one observation. The rearrangement uses TRBV18 and TRBJ1-5, with D possibly TRBD1 on 6 matching bases. The CDR3 sequence is 13 residues long. V lost 2 bases and J lost 7, with 9 bases in between. The V gene's germline CDR1 is KGHSH and CDR2 LQKENI. This CDR3 reads CASSPGGRQPQHF. In nucleotides, the CDR3 is TGTGCCAGCTCACCAGGGGGCCGGCAGCCCCAGCATTTT.

The V and J genes are TRBV11-1 and TRBJ2-1; 9 positions match TRBD2. Looked up from germline, CDR1 is SGHAT and CDR2 is FQDESV (reference sequence). There are 15 residues in the CDR3. V lost 0 bases and J lost 8; bases outside the gene matches: 5. The DNA of the CDR3 is TGTGCCAGCAGCTTAGCGCTAGCGGGGAAGGATGAGCAGTTCTTC. This gives the protein CASSLALAGKDEQFF. The variable domain in full, with the rest retrieved from reference TRBV11-1 and TRBJ2-1, is EAEVAQSPRYKITEKSQAVAFWCDPISGHATLYWYRQILGQGPELLVQFQDESVVDDSQLPKDRFSAERLKGVDSTLKIQPAELGDSAMYLCASSLALAGKDEQFFGPGTRLTVL.

V is TRBV18 and J is TRBJ1-5; D call uncertain. Trimming took 3 bases from V and 4 from J, leaving 7 bases between them. The CDR3 covers 13 residues. Germline values: CDR1 KGHSH, CDR2 LQKENI. CDR3 sequence (DNA): TGTGCCAGCTCACCGGGAGGGAATCAGCCCCAGCATTTT. This encodes CASSPGGNQPQHF.

J is TRBJ1-4 and V is TRBV13; D is possibly TRBD1 (6 bases). The CDR3 length is 14 residues. Trimming pared 5 bases from V and 5 bases from J, leaving 12 bases between. Germline CDR1 is PRHDT and CDR2 is FYEKMQ (reference sequence). CDR3 in DNA: TGTGCCAGCAGCGCCGGACAGCGGAATGAAAAACTGTTTTTT. Its translation is CASSAGQRNEKLFF. Based on the CDR3 plus reference TRBV13 and TRBJ1-4, the full variable domain is AAGVIQSPRHLIKEKRETATLKCYPIPRHDTVYWYQQGPGQDPQFLISFYEKMQSDKGSIPDRFSAQQFSDYHSELNMSSLELGDSALYFCASSAGQRNEKLFFGSGTQLSVL.

The rearrangement uses TRBV19 and TRBJ1-2, with 7 bases lining up with TRBD1. Germline CDR1 LNHDA, CDR2 SQIVND (reference sequence). This CDR3 is 17 amino acids long. The J segment lost 1 base and the V segment lost 3 bases, leaving 11 bases of the junction unmatched. The CDR3 protein is CASSIPGQRTDNYGYTF. The CDR3 nucleotides read TGTGCCAGTAGTATCCCGGGACAGAGAACGGATAACTATGGCTACACCTTC.

For the CDR3, the DNA is TGTGCCAGCAGTTTGGGAGGGGACAATGAGCAGTTCTTC. Its translation is CASSLGGDNEQFF. The rearrangement uses TRBV27 and TRBJ2-1, with 7 bases aligning to TRBD2. Per germline, CDR1 MNHEY and CDR2 SMNVEV (reference sequence). V trimming: 3 bases; J trimming: 5 bases; junction bases outside the gene matches: 1. The CDR3 extends over 13 amino acids.

The chain joins TRBV19 to TRBJ1-1; 10 nucleotides line up with TRBD1. After removal of 6 bases from V and 4 bases from J, the junction contained 5 bases not matched to a gene. Germline V gene sequence: CDR1 LNHDA, CDR2 SQIVND (reference sequence). The CDR3 has 14 amino acids. This chain's CDR3 is CASSWDRGGTEAFF. The CDR3 DNA reads as TGTGCCAGTAGCTGGGACAGGGGTGGCACTGAAGCTTTCTTT.

The J gene is TRBJ2-2, the V gene TRBV13, with D possibly TRBD2 on 7 matching bases. The V and J ends lost 0 bases and 4 bases respectively, with 15 bases between them. This CDR3 comprises 17 residues. Germline V gene data show CDR1 as PRHDT and CDR2 as FYEKMQ (reference sequence). This CDR3 reads CASSLGRGVRGTGELFF. The DNA for the CDR3 is TGTGCCAGCAGCTTAGGCCGGGGGGTCAGGGGCACCGGGGAGCTGTTTTTT.

As regards this clone: The same CDR3 is also encoded by other DNA sequences in this sample. The gene calls are TRBV9 and TRBJ1-4; 11 bases map to TRBD1. The V segment lost 2 bases and the J segment 8 bases; nucleotides outside the gene matches: 2. The CDR3 sequence is 14 residues long. The germline CDR1 and CDR2 sequences are SGDLS and YYNGEE. CDR3 DNA: TGTGCCAGCAGCGTGGGACAGGGGGGAGAAAAACTGTTTTTT. It yields the protein CASSVGQGGEKLFF.

The chain couples TRBV4-1 to TRBJ1-2; TRBD1 aligns across 9 bases. Per the germline V gene, CDR1 is MGHRA and CDR2 is YSYEKL. J was trimmed by 4 bases and V by 1 base; bases with no gene match: 7. The CDR3 loop spans 16 amino acids. Here the CDR3 reads CASSQGDRGLSYGYTF. In DNA, the CDR3 is TGCGCCAGCAGCCAAGGTGACAGGGGGTTGAGCTATGGCTACACCTTC.

The V call is TRBV6-5, the J call TRBJ1-3; 7 bases are a match to TRBD1. The V gene's germline CDR1 is MNHEY and CDR2 SVGAGI. The V segment lost 5 bases and the J segment 2 bases; nucleotides outside the gene matches: 6. This CDR3 has 15 residues. The CDR3 is CASSRTGATGNTIYF. CDR3 DNA: TGTGCCAGCAGTCGCACAGGGGCTACTGGAAACACCATATATTTT.

This chain connects TRBV6-6 to TRBJ1-1; D not resolved. This CDR3 is 13 amino acids long. V was shortened by 2 bases and J by 4 bases, with 8 bases between the two germline ends. Per the germline V gene, CDR1 is MNHNY and CDR2 is SVGAGI (reference sequence). The CDR3 protein is CASSYGEGTEAFF. For the CDR3, the DNA is TGTGCCAGCAGTTACGGGGAGGGCACTGAAGCTTTCTTT.

The V call is TRBV5-4, the J call TRBJ1-4, with D possibly TRBD1 on 5 matching bases. Germline CDR1 and CDR2: SGHNT and YYREEE (reference sequence). Trimming left V 3 bases short and J 4 bases short, with 16 bases between. The CDR3 extends over 16 amino acids. The CDR3: CASSSRTDGHNEKLFF. In DNA form, the CDR3 reads TGTGCCAGCAGCTCGCGTACGGACGGACATAATGAAAAACTGTTTTTT.

This sequence joins TRBV13 and TRBJ1-2; 7 bases align to TRBD1. There are 13 residues in the CDR3. Per germline, CDR1 PRHDT and CDR2 FYEKMQ (reference sequence). V shed 3 bases and J 6 bases; nucleotides not matched to a gene: 4. CDR3: CASSFITGDGYTF. The DNA for the CDR3 is TGTGCCAGCAGCTTCATCACAGGGGATGGCTACACCTTC. Complete variable domain (other parts from reference TRBV13 and TRBJ1-2): AAGVIQSPRHLIKEKRETATLKCYPIPRHDTVYWYQQGPGQDPQFLISFYEKMQSDKGSIPDRFSAQQFSDYHSELNMSSLELGDSALYFCASSFITGDGYTFGSGTRLTVV.

The chain recombines TRBV11-3 with TRBJ1-6; weak D call: TRBD1 (6 bases). Germline V gene lookup returns CDR1 SGHNT and CDR2 YENEEA. The V and J ends lost 7 bases and 9 bases respectively, with 19 bases between them. This CDR3 has 15 amino acids. The CDR3 reads CASTSPRGGCSPLHF. The CDR3 DNA follows: TGTGCCAGCACCTCCCCTCGCGGGGGCTGTTCACCCCTCCACTTT.

The chain joins TRBV11-3 to TRBJ2-2; D is undetermined. The CDR3 contains 15 residues. Germline V lookup: CDR1 SGHNT, CDR2 YENEEA. V was clipped by 2 bases and J by 2 bases, with 9 bases between them. CDR3 bases: TGTGCCAGCAGCTTACGCTACAGCAACACCGGGGAGCTGTTTTTT. It specifies CASSLRYSNTGELFF. Based on the CDR3 plus reference TRBV11-3 and TRBJ2-2, the full variable domain is EAGVVQSPRYKIIEKKQPVAFWCNPISGHNTLYWYLQNLGQGPELLIRYENEEAVDDSQLPKDRFSAERLKGVDSTLKIQPAELGDSAVYLCASSLRYSNTGELFFGEGSRLTVL.

This clone was found a few times. The chain has TRBV2 and TRBJ1-2; a weak D match, TRBD1 (6 bases). V shed 3 bases and J shed 3 bases, with 11 bases lying between them. CDR1 and CDR2 from the germline V gene are SNHLY and FYNNEI. The CDR3 has 14 amino acids. CDR3 sequence (DNA): TGTGCCAGCAGTGATGGACAGCGATACTATGGCTACACCTTC. The encoded protein is CASSDGQRYYGYTF.